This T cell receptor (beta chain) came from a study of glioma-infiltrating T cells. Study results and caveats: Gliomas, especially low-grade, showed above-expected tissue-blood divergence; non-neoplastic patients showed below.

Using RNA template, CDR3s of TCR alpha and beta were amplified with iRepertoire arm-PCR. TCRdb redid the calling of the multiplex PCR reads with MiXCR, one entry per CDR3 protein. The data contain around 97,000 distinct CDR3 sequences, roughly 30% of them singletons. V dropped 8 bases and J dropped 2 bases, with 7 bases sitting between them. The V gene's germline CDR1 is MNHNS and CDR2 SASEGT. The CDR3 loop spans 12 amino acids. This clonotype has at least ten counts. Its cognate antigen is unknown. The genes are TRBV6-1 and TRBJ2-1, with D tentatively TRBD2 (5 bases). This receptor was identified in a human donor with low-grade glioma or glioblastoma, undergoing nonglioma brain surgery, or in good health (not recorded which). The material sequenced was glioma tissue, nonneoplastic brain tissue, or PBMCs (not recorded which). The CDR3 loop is CASSAAYNEQFF. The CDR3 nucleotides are TGTGCCAGCTCAGCGGCCTACAATGAGCAGTTCTTC.